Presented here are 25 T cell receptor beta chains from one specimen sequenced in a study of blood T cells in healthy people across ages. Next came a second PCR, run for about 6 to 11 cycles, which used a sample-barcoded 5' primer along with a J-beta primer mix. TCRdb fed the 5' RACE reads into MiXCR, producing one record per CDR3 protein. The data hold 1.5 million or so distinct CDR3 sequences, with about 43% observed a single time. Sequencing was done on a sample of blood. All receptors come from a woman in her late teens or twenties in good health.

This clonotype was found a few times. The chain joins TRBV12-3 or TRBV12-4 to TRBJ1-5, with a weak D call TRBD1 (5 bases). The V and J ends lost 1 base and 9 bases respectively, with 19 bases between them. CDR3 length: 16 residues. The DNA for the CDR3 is TGTGCCAGCAGTTTAGGCGGACGGGGCCCAGAGATGCCCCAGCATTTT. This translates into CASSLGGRGPEMPQHF.

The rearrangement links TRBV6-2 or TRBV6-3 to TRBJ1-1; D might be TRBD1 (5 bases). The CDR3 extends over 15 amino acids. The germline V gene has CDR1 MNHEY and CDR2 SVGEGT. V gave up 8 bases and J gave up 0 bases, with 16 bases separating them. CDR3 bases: TGTGCCAGCCGAGGGACGGCGCGACTGAACACTGAAGCTTTCTTT. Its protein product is CASRGTARLNTEAFF.

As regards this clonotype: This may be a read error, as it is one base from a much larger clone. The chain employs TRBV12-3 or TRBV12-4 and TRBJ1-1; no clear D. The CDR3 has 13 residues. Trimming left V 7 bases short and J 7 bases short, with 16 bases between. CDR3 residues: CASNPGASGEAFF. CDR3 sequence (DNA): TGTGCCAGCAACCCCGGAGCCTCGGGTGAAGCTTTCTTT.

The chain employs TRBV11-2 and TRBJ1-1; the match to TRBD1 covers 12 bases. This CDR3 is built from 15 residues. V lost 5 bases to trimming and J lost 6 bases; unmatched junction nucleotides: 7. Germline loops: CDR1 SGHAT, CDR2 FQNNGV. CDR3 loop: CASSRPGTGGSEAFF. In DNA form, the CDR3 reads TGTGCCAGCAGCCGCCCCGGGACAGGGGGCTCTGAAGCTTTCTTT. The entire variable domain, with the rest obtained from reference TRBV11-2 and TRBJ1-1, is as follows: EAGVAQSPRYKIIEKRQSVAFWCNPISGHATLYWYQQILGQGPKLLIQFQNNGVVDDSQLPKDRFSAERLKGVDSTLKIQPAKLEDSAVYLCASSRPGTGGSEAFFGQGTRLTVV.

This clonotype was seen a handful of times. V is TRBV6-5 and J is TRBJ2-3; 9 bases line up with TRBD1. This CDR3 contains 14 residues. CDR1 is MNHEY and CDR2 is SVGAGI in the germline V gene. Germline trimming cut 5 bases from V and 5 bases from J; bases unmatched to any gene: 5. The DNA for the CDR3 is TGTGCCAGCAGTGGACAGGGGTGGGGAGATACGCAGTATTTT. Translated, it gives CASSGQGWGDTQYF.

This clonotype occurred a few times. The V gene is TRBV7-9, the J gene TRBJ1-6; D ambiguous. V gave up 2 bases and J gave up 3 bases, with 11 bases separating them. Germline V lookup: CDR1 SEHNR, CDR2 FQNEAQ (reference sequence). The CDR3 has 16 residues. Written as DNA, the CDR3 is TGTGCCAGCAGCTTAAAGTCAGCTTACTATAATTCACCCCTCCACTTT. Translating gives CASSLKSAYYNSPLHF.

The CDR3 loop reads CASSQDGGGTQYF. CDR3 DNA sequence: TGCGCCAGCAGCCAAGATGGGGGGGGTACGCAGTATTTT. V is TRBV4-1 and J is TRBJ2-3, with 7 bases matching TRBD2. The V gene end was trimmed by 0 bases and the J gene end by 8 bases; junction bases not matched to a gene: 2. The germline CDR1 and CDR2 sequences are MGHRA and YSYEKL. The CDR3 is 13 amino acids.

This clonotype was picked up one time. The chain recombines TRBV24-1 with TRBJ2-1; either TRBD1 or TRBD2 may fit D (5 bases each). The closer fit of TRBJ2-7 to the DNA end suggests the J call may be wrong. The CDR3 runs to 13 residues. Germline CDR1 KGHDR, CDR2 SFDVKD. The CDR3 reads CATSAGTYNEQYF. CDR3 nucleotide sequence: TGTGCCACCAGTGCCGGGACCTACAATGAGCAGTACTTC.

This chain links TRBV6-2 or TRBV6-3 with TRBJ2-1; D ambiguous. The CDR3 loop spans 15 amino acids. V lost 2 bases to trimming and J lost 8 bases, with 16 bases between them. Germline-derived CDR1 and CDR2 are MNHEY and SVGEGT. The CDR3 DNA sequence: TGTGCCAGCAGTTACCGCGGTCCGCGGCTAGATGAGCAGTTCTTC. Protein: CASSYRGPRLDEQFF.

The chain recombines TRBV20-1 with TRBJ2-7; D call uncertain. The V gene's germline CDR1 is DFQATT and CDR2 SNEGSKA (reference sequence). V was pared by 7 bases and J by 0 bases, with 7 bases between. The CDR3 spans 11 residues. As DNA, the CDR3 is TGCAGTGTAGTCGACTCCTACGAGCAGTACTTC. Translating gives CSVVDSYEQYF.

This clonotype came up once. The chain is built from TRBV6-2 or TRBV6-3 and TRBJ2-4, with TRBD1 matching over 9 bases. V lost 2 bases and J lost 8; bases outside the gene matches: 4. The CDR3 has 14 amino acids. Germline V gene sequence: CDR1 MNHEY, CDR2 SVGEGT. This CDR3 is CASSYDRGWDIQYF. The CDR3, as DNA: TGTGCCAGCAGTTACGACAGGGGGTGGGACATTCAGTACTTC.

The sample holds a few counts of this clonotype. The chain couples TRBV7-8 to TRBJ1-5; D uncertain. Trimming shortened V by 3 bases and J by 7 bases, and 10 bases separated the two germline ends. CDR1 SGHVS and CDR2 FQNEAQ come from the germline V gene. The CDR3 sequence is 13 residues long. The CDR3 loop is CASSFSSGQPQHF. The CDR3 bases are TGTGCCAGCAGCTTTTCATCCGGGCAGCCCCAGCATTTT.

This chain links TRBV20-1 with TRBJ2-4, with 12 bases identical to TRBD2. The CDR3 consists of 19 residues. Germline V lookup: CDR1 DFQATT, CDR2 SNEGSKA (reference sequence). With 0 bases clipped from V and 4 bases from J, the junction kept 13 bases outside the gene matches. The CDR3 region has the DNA TGCAGTGCTAGAGATTCTGGTGGACTAGCGGGGCCTATTAAAAACATTCAGTACTTC. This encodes CSARDSGGLAGPIKNIQYF.

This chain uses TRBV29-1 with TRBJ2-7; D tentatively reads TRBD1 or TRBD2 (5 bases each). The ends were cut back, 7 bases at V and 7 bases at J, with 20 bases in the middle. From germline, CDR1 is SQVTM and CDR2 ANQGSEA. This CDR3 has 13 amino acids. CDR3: CSARDGTPNEQYF. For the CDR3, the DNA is TGCAGCGCCCGGGACGGGACCCCCAATGAGCAGTACTTC.

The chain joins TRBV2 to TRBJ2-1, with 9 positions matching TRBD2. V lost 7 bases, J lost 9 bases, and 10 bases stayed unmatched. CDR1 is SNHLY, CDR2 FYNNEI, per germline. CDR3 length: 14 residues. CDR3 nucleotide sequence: TGTGCCAGCAAGGGGGCTAGCGGGGATGGTGAGCAGTTCTTC. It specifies CASKGASGDGEQFF.

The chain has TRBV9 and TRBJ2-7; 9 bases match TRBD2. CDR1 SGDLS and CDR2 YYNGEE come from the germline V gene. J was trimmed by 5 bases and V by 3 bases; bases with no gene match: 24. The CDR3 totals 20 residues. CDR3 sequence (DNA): TGTGCCAGCAGCGCCGGAGGGGCGGGGGGGCCTGCCACGCGACTCAACGAGCAGTACTTC. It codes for CASSAGGAGGPATRLNEQYF.

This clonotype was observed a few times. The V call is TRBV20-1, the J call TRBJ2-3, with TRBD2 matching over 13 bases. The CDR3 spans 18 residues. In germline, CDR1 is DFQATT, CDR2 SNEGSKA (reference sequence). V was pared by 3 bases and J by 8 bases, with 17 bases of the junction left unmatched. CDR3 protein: CSASTPGLAGRGMGTQYF. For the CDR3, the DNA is TGCAGTGCTAGCACGCCGGGACTAGCGGGGAGAGGTATGGGTACGCAGTATTTT.

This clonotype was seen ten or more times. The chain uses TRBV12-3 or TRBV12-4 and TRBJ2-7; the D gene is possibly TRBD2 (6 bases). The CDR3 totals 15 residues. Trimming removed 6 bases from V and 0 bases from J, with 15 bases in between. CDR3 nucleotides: TGTGCCAGCAGCCTCCGGGACTTAGGCTCCTACGAGCAGTACTTC. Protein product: CASSLRDLGSYEQYF.

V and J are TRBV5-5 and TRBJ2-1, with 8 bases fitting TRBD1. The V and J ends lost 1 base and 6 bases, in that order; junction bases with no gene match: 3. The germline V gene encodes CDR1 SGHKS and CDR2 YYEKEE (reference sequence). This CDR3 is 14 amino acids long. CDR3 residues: CASSLSGQGNEQFF. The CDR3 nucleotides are TGTGCCAGCAGCTTGTCCGGACAGGGCAATGAGCAGTTCTTC. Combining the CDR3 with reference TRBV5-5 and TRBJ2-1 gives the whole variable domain DAGVTQSPTHLIKTRGQQVTLRCSPISGHKSVSWYQQVLGQGPQFIFQYYEKEERGRGNFPDRFSARQFPNYSSELNVNALLLGDSALYLCASSLSGQGNEQFFGPGTRLTVL.

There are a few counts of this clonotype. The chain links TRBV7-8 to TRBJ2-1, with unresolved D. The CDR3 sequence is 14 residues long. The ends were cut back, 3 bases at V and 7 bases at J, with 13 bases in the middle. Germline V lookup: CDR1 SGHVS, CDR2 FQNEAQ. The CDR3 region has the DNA TGTGCCAGCAGCTTCCTTGGGATAGGGAATGAGCAGTTCTTC. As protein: CASSFLGIGNEQFF. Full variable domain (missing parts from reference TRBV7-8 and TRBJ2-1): GAGVSQSPRYKVAKRGQDVALRCDPISGHVSLFWYQQALGQGPEFLTYFQNEAQLDKSGLPSDRFFAERPEGSVSTLKIQRTQQEDSAVYLCASSFLGIGNEQFFGPGTRLTVL.

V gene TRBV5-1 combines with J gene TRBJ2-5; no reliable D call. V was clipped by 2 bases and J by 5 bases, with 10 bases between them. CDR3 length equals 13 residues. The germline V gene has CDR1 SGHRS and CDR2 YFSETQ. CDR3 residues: CASSFSGVETQYF. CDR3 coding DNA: TGCGCCAGCAGCTTCTCTGGGGTTGAGACCCAGTACTTC.

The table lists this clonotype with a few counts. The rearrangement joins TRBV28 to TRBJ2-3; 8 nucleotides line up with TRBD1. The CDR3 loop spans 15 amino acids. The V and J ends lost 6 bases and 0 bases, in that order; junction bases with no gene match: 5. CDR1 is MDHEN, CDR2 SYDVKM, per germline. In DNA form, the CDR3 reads TGTGCCAGCAGGAAGCAGGGGGCGAGCACAGATACGCAGTATTTT. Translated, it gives CASRKQGASTDTQYF.

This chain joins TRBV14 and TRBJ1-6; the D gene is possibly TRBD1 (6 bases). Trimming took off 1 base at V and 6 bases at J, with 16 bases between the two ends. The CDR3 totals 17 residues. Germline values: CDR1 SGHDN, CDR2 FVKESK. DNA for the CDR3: TGTGCCAGCAGCCAAGTTTCAGGACAGACACTTAATTCACCCCTCCACTTT. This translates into CASSQVSGQTLNSPLHF.

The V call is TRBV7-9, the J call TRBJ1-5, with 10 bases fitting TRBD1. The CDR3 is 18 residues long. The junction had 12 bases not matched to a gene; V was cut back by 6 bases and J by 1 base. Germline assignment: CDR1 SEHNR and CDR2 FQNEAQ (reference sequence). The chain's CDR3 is CASSFTGQGGASNQPQHF. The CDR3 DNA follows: TGTGCCAGCAGTTTTACAGGACAGGGGGGGGCAAGCAATCAGCCCCAGCATTTT.

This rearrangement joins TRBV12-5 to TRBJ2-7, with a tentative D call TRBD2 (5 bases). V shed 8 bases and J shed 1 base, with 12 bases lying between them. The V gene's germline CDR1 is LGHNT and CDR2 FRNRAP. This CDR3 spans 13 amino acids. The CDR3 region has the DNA TGTGCTAGTCACCCCACGGGGTCCTACGAGCAGTACTTC. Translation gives CASHPTGSYEQYF. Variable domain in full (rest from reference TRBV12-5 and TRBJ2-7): DARVTQTPRHKVTEMGQEVTMRCQPILGHNTVFWYRQTMMQGLELLAYFRNRAPLDDSGMPKDRFSAEMPDATLATLKIQPSEPRDSAVYFCASHPTGSYEQYFGPGTRLTVT.